What follows are 17 T cell receptor beta chains derived from one specimen sequenced in a study of CD8+CD57+ T cells in acquired aplastic anemia. Researchers used genomic DNA as the template to profile TCR beta VDJ and CDR3. TCRdb reanalysed the reads using MiXCR and keeps one entry per CDR3 protein. This sample has just over 400,000 distinct CDR3 sequences, with under 80% found just once. Sequenced: sorted CD4+, CD8+, or CD8+CD57+ T cells (not recorded which) from PBMCs. These receptors originate from a human donor in good health, serving as a control.

This clonotype has only a few counts. The conserved phenylalanine or tryptophan is not found at the CDR3 terminus, so this likely reflects a read error. Because the CDR3's place on the DNA is in doubt, the DNA is left out and the CDR3 is given as listed by TCRdb. The chain has TRBV7-9 and TRBJ1-2; the D segment call TRBD1 is taken from the table without a DNA check. The CDR3 comprises 13 residues, both ends counted. The germline V gene encodes CDR1 SEHNR and CDR2 FQNEAQ (reference sequence). CDR3 sequence reads: CASSLIGTSGLIV.

The rearrangement uses TRBV7-8 and TRBJ2-2; no clear D gene. The germline gives CDR1 SGHVS, CDR2 FQNEAQ. V was pared by 6 bases and J by 5 bases, with 10 bases between. There are 13 residues in the CDR3. The CDR3 bases are TGTGCCAGCAGTGAAATTTTGACCGGGGAGCTGTTTTTT. It translates to CASSEILTGELFF.

Comment on this clonotype: In this CDR3 the conserved last residue, phenylalanine or tryptophan, is missing, so a read error is likely. No DNA is shown, since the ends of the CDR3 on it are uncertain; the CDR3 is the one TCRdb lists. The gene calls are TRBV7-3 and TRBJ1-2. Inclusive of both ends, the CDR3 amounts to 13 amino acids. Germline CDR1 reads SGHTA; CDR2 reads FQGTGA. CDR3: CASSPDKNSGHTY.

About this clonotype: A read error may account for a junction end that differs from germline. The chain joins TRBV9 to TRBJ2-3, with D perhaps being TRBD1 or TRBD2 (5 bases each). The CDR3 runs to 13 residues. Germline V lookup: CDR1 SGDLS, CDR2 YYNGEE. This CDR3 is CASSESGPVYEQF. The CDR3 region has the DNA TGTGCCAGCAGCGAGTCGGGACCAGTCTACGAGCAGTTT.

The chain is built from TRBV11-3 and TRBJ2-7, with D perhaps TRBD1 or TRBD2 (5 bases each). There are 15 residues in the CDR3. V was trimmed by 8 bases and J by 0 bases, leaving 17 bases between them. Germline V gene sequence: CDR1 SGHNT, CDR2 YENEEA. The chain's CDR3 is CASCETGTCSYEQYF. The CDR3 DNA follows: TGTGCCAGCTGCGAGACCGGGACCTGCTCCTACGAGCAGTACTTC.

This clonotype was observed a handful of times. The chain couples TRBV9 to TRBJ2-1, with TRBD2 matching 8 bases. Germline V gene sequence: CDR1 SGDLS, CDR2 YYNGEE. V was clipped by 6 bases and J by 12 bases; unmatched bases: 2. The CDR3 contains 10 residues. The CDR3 nucleotides are TGTGCCAGCACGGGGGGGCCGCAGTTCTTC. Its translation is CASTGGPQFF.

Regarding this clonotype: It is likely a read error, because the conserved phenylalanine at the end of the CDR3 is missing. The chain carries TRBV7-2 and TRBJ2-7; D gene uncertain. The CDR3 runs to 13 residues. V was trimmed by 7 bases and J by 5 bases, leaving 15 bases between them. Germline V CDR1 and CDR2: SGHTA, FQGNSA. CDR3 coding DNA: TGTGCCAGCAACCTGACACGTTCCCACGAGCAGTACTAC. Protein: CASNLTRSHEQYY.

V is TRBV7-8 and J is TRBJ2-3; D is undetermined. Per the germline V gene, CDR1 is SGHVS and CDR2 is FQNEAQ. The CDR3 runs to 15 residues. V dropped 0 bases and J dropped 15 bases, with 22 bases sitting between them. The CDR3 protein is CASSLAGDTEAFFYF. The DNA of the CDR3 is TGTGCCAGCAGCTTAGCAGGAGACACTGAAGCTTTCTTTTATTTT.

For this clonotype: The final CDR3 position lacks the conserved phenylalanine or tryptophan, pointing to a likely read error. Because the CDR3's place on the DNA is in doubt, the DNA is left out and the CDR3 is given as listed by TCRdb. The genes are TRBV19 and TRBJ2-7. The germline gives CDR1 LNHDA, CDR2 SQIVND (reference sequence). The CDR3 adds up to 15 amino acids, both ends counted. CDR3 protein: CASSFLRSGNTEYFG.

On this clonotype itself: One end of the junction varies from germline; a read error may be responsible. The chain has TRBV11-2 and TRBJ1-1; no clear D gene. The CDR3 length is 13 residues. Germline V gene lookup returns CDR1 SGHAT and CDR2 FQNNGV. CDR3 loop: CASSLDRASEAFF. DNA of the CDR3: TGTGCCAGCAGCTTAGATCGGGCATCTGAGGCTTTCTTT.

The chain recombines TRBV24-1 with TRBJ1-2, with D maybe TRBD1 (5 bases). The V end lost 7 bases, the J end lost 5 bases, and 7 bases lay between the germline ends. There are 11 residues in the CDR3. CDR1 is KGHDR, CDR2 SFDVKD, per germline. The CDR3 sequence is CATSAGYGYTF. CDR3 in DNA: TGTGCCACCAGCGCAGGGTATGGCTACACCTTC.

The chain carries TRBV20-1 and TRBJ1-6; D may be TRBD1 (6 bases). The CDR3 runs 13 residues. Germline lookup yields CDR1 DFQATT and CDR2 SNEGSKA (reference sequence). V lost 1 base, J lost 13 bases, and 14 bases lay in between. In DNA form, the CDR3 reads TGCAGTGCTAGAGGGCACAGGGCTAGTCCCCTCCACTTT. Its protein product is CSARGHRASPLHF.

At least ten counts were recorded for this clonotype. V usage is TRBV7-3 and J usage is TRBJ2-1; D call uncertain. This CDR3 comprises 12 residues. CDR1 and CDR2 (germline): SGHTA, FQGTGA. Trimming pared 2 bases from V and 6 bases from J, leaving 5 bases between. The DNA of the CDR3 is TGTGCCAGCAGCTTACACGGCAATGAGCAGTTCTTC. Protein sequence: CASSLHGNEQFF.

This clonotype occurred many times. At one end the junction does not follow the germline gene, possibly because of a read error. This sequence joins TRBV11-2 and TRBJ1-2, with a possible D match to TRBD1 (5 bases). The CDR3 length is 15 residues. Germline V lookup: CDR1 SGHAT, CDR2 FQNNGV. The CDR3 DNA sequence: TGTGCCAGCAGCTCCCTTGCTTCCGGGGCCTATAGCTACACCTTC. It yields the protein CASSSLASGAYSYTF.

This clonotype has ten or more counts. The chain links TRBV9 to TRBJ2-1; D remains ambiguous. With 2 bases removed from V and 9 bases from J, the gap between germline ends came to 6 bases. The CDR3 extends over 11 amino acids. The germline V gene encodes CDR1 SGDLS and CDR2 YYNGEE. CDR3 bases: TGTGCCAGCAGCGTCAATGGTGAGCAGTTCTTC. Its protein product is CASSVNGEQFF.

About this clonotype: One junction end does not reproduce the germline sequence, and a read error may be involved. V is TRBV10-1 and J is TRBJ1-6; D unclear. This CDR3 has 14 amino acids. Germline assignment: CDR1 WNHNN and CDR2 SYGVQD (reference sequence). The DNA for the CDR3 is TGTGCCATCAGTGGCCGGGCAGGTTGCCGCGACCTCCACTTT. Translation gives CAISGRAGCRDLHF.

The V call is TRBV20-1, the J call TRBJ2-5; TRBD1 might be the D (5 bases). Trimming shortened V by 5 bases and J by 2 bases, and 12 bases separated the two germline ends. The CDR3 has 13 amino acids. From germline, CDR1 is DFQATT and CDR2 SNEGSKA (reference sequence). The CDR3 sequence is CSAPTERQETQYF. CDR3 DNA sequence: TGCAGTGCTCCGACAGAAAGGCAAGAGACCCAGTACTTC.